Sequencing of this T cell receptor (beta chain) was carried out in a study of graft-versus-host responses after intestinal transplantation. CDR3 size: 13 residues. V was pared by 5 bases and J by 4 bases, with 9 bases between. CDR1 and CDR2 (germline): SGHTA, FQGNSA. The protocol was immunoSEQ multiplex PCR, while the TCRdb copy is restricted to in-frame clones and leaves out a portion. The table has 20,000 to 30,000 clones, over 90% seen once. The J gene is TRBJ2-1, the V gene TRBV7-2, with D possibly matching TRBD2 (6 bases). This clonotype was obtained from a human patient who received an intestinal transplant, so some T cells may come from the graft donor. Sequenced here: PBMCs, sampled 39 to 40 days after intestinal transplant. This CDR3 reads CASSVGTYNEQFF. In nucleotides, the CDR3 is TGTGCCAGCAGCGTCGGGACTTACAATGAGCAGTTCTTC.